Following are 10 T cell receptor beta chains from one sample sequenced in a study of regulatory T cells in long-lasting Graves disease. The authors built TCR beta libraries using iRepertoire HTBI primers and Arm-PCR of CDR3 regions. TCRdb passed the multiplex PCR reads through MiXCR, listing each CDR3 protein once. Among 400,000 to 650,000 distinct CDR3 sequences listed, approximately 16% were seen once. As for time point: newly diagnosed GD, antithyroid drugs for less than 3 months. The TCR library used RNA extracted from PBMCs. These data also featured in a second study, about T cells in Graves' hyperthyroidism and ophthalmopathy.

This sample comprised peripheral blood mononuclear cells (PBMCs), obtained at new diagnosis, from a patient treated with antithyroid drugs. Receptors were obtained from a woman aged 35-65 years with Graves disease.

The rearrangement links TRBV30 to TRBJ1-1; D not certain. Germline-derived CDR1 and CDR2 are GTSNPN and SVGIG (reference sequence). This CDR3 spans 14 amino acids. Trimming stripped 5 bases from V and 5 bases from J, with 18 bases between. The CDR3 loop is CAWFMVWGGTEAFF. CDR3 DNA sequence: TGTGCCTGGTTTATGGTGTGGGGTGGGACTGAAGCTTTCTTT.

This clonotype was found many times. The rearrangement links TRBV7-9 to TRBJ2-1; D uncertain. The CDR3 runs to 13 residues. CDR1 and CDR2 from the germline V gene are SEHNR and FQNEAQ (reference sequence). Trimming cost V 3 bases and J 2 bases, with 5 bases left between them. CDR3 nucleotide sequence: TGTGCCAGCAGCTTCGGACCCTACAATGAGCAGTTCTTC. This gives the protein CASSFGPYNEQFF.

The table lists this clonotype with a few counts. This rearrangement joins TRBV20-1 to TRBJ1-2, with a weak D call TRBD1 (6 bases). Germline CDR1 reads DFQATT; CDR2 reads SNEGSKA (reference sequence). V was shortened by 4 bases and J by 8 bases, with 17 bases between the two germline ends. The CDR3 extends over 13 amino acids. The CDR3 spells CSATGVQRGGYTF. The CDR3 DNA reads TGCAGTGCTACAGGGGTTCAAAGGGGAGGCTACACCTTC.

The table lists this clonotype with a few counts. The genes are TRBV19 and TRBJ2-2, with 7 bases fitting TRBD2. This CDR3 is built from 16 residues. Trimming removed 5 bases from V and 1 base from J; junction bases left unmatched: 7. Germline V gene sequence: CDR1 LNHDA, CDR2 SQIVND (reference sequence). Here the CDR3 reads CASSSLGGVNTGELFF. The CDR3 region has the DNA TGTGCCAGTAGTTCCCTGGGGGGGGTGAACACCGGGGAGCTGTTTTTT. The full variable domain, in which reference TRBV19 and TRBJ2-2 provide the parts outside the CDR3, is DGGITQSPKYLFRKEGQNVTLSCEQNLNHDAMYWYRQDPGQGLRLIYYSQIVNDFQKGDIAEGYSVSREKKESFPLTVTSAQKNPTAFYLCASSSLGGVNTGELFFGEGSRLTVL.

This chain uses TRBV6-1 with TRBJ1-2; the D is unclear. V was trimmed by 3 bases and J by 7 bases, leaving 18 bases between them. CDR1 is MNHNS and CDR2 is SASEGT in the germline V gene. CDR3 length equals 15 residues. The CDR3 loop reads CASSDRTTPVSGYTF. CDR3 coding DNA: TGTGCCAGCAGTGACCGTACGACCCCGGTCTCTGGCTACACCTTC.

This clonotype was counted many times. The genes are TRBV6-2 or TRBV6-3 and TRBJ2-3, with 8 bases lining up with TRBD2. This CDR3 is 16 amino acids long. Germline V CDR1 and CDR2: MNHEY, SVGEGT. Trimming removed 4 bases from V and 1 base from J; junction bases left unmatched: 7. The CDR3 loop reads CASSFLGLAGTDTQYF. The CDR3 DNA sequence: TGTGCCAGCAGTTTCCTCGGACTAGCCGGCACAGATACGCAGTATTTT.

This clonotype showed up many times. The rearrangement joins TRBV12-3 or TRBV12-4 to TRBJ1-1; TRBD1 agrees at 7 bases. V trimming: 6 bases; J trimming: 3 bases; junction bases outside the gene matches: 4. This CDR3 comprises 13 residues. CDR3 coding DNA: TGTGCCAGCAGCGACAGGGCGTACACTGAAGCTTTCTTT. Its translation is CASSDRAYTEAFF.

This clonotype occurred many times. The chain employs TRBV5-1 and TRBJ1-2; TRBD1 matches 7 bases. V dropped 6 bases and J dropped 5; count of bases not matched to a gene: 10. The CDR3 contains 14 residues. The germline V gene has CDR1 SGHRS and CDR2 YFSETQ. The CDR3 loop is CASTSEGGGYGYTF. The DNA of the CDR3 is TGCGCCAGCACCTCTGAAGGGGGCGGGTATGGCTACACCTTC.

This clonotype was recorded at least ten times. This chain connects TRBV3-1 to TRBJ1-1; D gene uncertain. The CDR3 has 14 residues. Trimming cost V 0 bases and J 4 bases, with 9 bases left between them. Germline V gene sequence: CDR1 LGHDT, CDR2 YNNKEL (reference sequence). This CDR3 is CASSQEWAGTEAFF. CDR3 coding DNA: TGTGCCAGCAGCCAAGAATGGGCCGGCACTGAAGCTTTCTTT. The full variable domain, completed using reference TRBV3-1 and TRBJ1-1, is DTAVSQTPKYLVTQMGNDKSIKCEQNLGHDTMYWYKQDSKKFLKIMFSYNNKELIINETVPNRFSPKSPDKAHLNLHINSLELGDSAVYFCASSQEWAGTEAFFGQGTRLTVV.

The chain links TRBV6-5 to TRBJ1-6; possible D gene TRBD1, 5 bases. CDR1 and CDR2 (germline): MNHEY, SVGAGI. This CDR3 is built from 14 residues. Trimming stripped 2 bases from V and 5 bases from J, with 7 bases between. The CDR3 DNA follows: TGTGCCAGCAGTTACGGGACTGATAATTCACCCCTCCACTTT. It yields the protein CASSYGTDNSPLHF.